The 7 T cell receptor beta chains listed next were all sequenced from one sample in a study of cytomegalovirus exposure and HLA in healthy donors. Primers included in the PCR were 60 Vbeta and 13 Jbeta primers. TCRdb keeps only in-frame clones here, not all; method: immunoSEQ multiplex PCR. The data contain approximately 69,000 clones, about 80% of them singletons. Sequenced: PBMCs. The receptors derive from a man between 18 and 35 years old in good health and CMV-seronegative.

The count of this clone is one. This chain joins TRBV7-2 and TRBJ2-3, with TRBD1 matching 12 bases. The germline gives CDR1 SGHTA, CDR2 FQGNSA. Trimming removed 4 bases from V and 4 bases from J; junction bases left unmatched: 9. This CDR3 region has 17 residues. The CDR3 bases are TGTGCCAGCAGCTCCGTAGGCGGGACAGGGGGCGCAGATACGCAGTATTTT. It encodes CASSSVGGTGGADTQYF.

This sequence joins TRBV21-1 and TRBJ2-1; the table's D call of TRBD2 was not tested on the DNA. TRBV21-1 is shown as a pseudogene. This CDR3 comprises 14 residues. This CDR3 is CASLRGGYYNEQFF. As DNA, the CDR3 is TGTGCCAGCTTGCGGGGGGGCTACTACAATGAGCAGTTCTTC.

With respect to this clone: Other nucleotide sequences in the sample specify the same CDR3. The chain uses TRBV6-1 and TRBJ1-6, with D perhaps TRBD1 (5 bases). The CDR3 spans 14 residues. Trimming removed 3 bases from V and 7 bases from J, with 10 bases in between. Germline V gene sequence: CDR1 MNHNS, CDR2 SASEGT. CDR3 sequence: CASSDRQGNSPLHF. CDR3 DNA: TGTGCCAGCAGTGATCGGCAGGGAAATTCACCCCTCCACTTT.

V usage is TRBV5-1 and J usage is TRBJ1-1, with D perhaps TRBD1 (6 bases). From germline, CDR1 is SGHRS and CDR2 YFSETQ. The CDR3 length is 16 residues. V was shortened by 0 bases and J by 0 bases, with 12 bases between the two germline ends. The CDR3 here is CASSLGAGVMNTEAFF. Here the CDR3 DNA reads TGCGCCAGCAGCTTGGGGGCAGGGGTCATGAACACTGAAGCTTTCTTT.

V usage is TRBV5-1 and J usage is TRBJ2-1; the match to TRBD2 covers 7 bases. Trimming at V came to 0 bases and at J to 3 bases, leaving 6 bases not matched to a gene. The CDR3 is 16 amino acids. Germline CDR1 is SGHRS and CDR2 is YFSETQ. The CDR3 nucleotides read TGCGCCAGCAGCTTGGTGGGGGGGGTTCGCTACAATGAGCAGTTCTTC. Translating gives CASSLVGGVRYNEQFF.

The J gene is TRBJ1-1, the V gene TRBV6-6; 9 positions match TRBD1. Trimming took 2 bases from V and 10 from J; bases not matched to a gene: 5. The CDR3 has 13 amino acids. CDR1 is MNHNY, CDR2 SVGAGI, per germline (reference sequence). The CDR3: CASSYGTGLRAFF. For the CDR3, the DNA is TGTGCCAGCAGTTACGGGACAGGGCTCAGAGCTTTCTTT.

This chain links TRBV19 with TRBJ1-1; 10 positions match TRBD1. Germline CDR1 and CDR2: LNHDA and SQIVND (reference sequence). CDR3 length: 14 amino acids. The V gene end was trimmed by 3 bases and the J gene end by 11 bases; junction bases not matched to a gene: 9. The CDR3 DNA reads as TGTGCCAGTAGTATTGAAGAGACAGGGGGCTTGGCTTTCTTT. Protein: CASSIEETGGLAFF.